One T cell receptor (beta chain) is described in this entry. Its antigen is not identified. This sample is part of a study of Ad26.COV2.S vaccination and SARS-CoV-2 variants. Overall study context: Once or twice, 56 days apart, Ad26.COV2.S was delivered intramuscularly.

The CDR3 runs 12 residues. V was cut by 2 bases and J by 5 bases, with 7 bases left in between. Germline loops: CDR1 SGHRS, CDR2 YFSETQ. Treatment reported: over 15 received Ad26.COV2.S at low or high dose, single or two shots; roughly five received placebo; per-sample allocation not given. Samples were taken on day 63 after the first vaccine or placebo injection. The study used a vaccine consisting of an Ad26 vector that expressed Wuhan-strain SARS-CoV-2 spike. Assay used: immunoSEQ multiplex PCR; TCRdb lists only in-frame clones, some missing. The sample has hundreds of thousands of clones, 75% to 95% seen once. Study observations and caveats: Possible underestimation of total T cell responses by the TCR breadth and depth analyses was noted. After vaccination, substantial breadth of spike-specific CD8+ and CD4+ responses was reported.

The source material was peripheral blood, sampled in a trial of Ad26.COV2.S vaccine versus placebo. The source is a person between 18 and 65 years old who received the Ad26.COV2.S COVID-19 vaccine or a placebo. The chain employs TRBV5-1 and TRBJ2-5, with unresolved D. CDR3 sequence (DNA): TGCGCCAGCAGCTTCTTCGAGGAGACCCAGTACTTC. This translates into CASSFFEETQYF.